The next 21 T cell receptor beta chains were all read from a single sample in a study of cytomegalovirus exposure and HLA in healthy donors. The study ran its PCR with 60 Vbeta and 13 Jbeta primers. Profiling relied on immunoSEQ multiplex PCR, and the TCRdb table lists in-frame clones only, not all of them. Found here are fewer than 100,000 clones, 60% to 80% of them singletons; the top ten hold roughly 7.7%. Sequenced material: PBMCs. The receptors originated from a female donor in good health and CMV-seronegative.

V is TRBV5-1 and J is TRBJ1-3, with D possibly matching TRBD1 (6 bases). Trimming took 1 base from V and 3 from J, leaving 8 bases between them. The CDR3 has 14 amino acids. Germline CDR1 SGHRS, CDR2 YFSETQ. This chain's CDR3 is CASSLTGYGNTIYF. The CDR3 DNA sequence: TGCGCCAGCAGCTTGACAGGGTATGGAAACACCATATATTTT.

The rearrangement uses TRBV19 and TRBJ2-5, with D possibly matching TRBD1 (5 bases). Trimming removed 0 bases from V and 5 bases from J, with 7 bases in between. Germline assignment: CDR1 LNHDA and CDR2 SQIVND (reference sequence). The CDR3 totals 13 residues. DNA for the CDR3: TGTGCCAGTAGTATAGAGGGGCTGGAGACCCAGTACTTC. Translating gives CASSIEGLETQYF. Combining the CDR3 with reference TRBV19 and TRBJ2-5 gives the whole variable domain DGGITQSPKYLFRKEGQNVTLSCEQNLNHDAMYWYRQDPGQGLRLIYYSQIVNDFQKGDIAEGYSVSREKKESFPLTVTSAQKNPTAFYLCASSIEGLETQYFGPGTRLLVL.

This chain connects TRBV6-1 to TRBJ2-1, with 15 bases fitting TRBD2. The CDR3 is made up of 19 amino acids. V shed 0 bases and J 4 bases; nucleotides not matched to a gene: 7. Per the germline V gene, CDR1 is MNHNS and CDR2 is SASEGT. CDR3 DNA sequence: TGTGCCAGCAGTGAAGCGGCCGGACTAGCGGGAGGGAGATACAATGAGCAGTTCTTC. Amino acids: CASSEAAGLAGGRYNEQFF.

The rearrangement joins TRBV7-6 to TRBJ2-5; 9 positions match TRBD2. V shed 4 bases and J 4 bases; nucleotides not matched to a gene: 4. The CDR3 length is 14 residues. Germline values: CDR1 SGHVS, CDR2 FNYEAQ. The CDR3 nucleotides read TGTGCCAGCAGCTGGCGGCGGGGGGGAGAGACCCAGTACTTC. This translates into CASSWRRGGETQYF.

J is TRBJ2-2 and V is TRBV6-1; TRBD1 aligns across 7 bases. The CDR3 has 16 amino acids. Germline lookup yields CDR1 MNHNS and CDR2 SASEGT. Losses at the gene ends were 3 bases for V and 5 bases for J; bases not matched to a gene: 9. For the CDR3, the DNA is TGTGCCAGCAGTGAGTTTGAACAGGGGAGAACCGGGGAGCTGTTTTTT. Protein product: CASSEFEQGRTGELFF.

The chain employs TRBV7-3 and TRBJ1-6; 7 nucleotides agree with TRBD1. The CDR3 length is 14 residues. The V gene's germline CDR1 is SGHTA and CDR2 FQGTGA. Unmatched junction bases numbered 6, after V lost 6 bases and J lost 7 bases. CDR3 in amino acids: CASRSGQKNSPLHF. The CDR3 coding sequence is TGTGCCAGCAGGTCGGGACAGAAAAATTCACCCCTCCACTTT. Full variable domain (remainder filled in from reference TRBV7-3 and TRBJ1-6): GAGVSQTPSNKVTEKGKYVELRCDPISGHTALYWYRQSLGQGPEFLIYFQGTGAADDSGLPNDRFFAVRPEGSVSTLKIQRTERGDSAVYLCASRSGQKNSPLHFGNGTRLTVT.

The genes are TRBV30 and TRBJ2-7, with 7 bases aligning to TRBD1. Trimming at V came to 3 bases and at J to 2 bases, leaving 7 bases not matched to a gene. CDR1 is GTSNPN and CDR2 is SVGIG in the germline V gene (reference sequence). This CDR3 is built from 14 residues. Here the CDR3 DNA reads TGTGCCTGGAGATCAGGGGGATTGGCCTACGAGCAGTACTTC. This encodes CAWRSGGLAYEQYF.

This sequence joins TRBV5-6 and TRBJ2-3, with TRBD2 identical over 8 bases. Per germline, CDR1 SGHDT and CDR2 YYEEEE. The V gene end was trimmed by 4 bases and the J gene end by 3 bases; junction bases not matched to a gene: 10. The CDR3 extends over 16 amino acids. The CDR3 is CASSPETGLGTDTQYF. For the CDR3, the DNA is TGTGCCAGCAGCCCGGAGACGGGACTAGGAACAGATACGCAGTATTTT.

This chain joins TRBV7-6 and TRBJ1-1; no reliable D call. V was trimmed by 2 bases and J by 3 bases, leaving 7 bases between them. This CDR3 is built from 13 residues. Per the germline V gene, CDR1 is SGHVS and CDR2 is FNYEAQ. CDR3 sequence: CASSLLSDTEAFF. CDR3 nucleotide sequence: TGTGCCAGCAGCTTACTGAGTGACACTGAAGCTTTCTTT.

CDR3 in DNA: TGCAGCGTTGTAGGGCTAGCGGGGGTCTACGAGCAGTACTTC. It yields the protein CSVVGLAGVYEQYF. J is TRBJ2-7 and V is TRBV29-1, with 10 bases that match TRBD2. Looked up from germline, CDR1 is SQVTM and CDR2 is ANQGSEA. The CDR3 spans 14 residues. V was pared by 4 bases and J by 3 bases, with 6 bases of the junction left unmatched.

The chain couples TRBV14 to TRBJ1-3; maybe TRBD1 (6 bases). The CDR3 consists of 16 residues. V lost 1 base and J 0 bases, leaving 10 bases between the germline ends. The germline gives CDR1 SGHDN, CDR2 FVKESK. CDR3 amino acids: CASSQGGQISGNTIYF. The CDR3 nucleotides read TGTGCCAGCAGCCAAGGTGGACAGATCTCTGGAAACACCATATATTTT.

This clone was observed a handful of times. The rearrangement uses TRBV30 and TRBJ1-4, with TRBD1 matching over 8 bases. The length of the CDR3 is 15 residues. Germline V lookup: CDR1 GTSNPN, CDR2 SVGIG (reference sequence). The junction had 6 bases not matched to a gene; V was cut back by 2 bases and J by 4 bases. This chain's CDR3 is CAWSRPTGVNEKLFF. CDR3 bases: TGTGCCTGGAGTAGGCCGACAGGGGTTAATGAAAAACTGTTTTTT. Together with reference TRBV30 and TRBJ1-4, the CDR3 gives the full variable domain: SQTIHQWPATLVQPVGSPLSLECTVEGTSNPNLYWYRQAAGRGLQLLFYSVGIGQISSEVPQNLSASRPQDRQFILSSKKLLLSDSGFYLCAWSRPTGVNEKLFFGSGTQLSVL.

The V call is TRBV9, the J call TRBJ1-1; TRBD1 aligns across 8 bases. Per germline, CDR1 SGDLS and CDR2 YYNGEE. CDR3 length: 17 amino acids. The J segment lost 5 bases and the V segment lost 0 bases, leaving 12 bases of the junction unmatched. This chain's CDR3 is CASSVGLTRQGKTEAFF. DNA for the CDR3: TGTGCCAGCAGCGTAGGTCTGACGAGACAGGGGAAAACTGAAGCTTTCTTT.

The CDR3 DNA reads TGTGCCAGCAGCCTCGAGTCTAGCGGGGAGCTGTTTTTT. This translates into CASSLESSGELFF. The chain has TRBV5-4 and TRBJ2-2; D gene uncertain. Germline V gene lookup returns CDR1 SGHNT and CDR2 YYREEE (reference sequence). V was cut by 4 bases and J by 7 bases, with 11 bases left in between. CDR3 size: 13 residues.

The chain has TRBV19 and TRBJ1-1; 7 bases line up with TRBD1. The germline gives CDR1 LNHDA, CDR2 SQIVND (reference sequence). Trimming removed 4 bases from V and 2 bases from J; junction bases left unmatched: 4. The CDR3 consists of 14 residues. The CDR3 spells CASSTRQGNTEAFF. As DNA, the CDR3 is TGTGCCAGTAGTACTCGACAGGGTAACACTGAAGCTTTCTTT.

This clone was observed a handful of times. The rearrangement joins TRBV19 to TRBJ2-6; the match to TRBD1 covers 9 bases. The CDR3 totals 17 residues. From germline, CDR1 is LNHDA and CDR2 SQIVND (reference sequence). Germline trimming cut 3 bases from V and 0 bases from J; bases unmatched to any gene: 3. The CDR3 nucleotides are TGTGCCAGTAGTATGCTGACAGGGGGCTCTGGGGCCAACGTCCTGACTTTC. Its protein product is CASSMLTGGSGANVLTF.

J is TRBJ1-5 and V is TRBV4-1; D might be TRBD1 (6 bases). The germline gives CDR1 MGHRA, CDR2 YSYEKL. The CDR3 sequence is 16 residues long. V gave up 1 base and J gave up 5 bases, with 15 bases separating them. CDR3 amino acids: CASSQARGGFYQPQHF. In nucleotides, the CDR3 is TGCGCCAGCAGCCAAGCGAGAGGGGGATTCTATCAGCCCCAGCATTTT.

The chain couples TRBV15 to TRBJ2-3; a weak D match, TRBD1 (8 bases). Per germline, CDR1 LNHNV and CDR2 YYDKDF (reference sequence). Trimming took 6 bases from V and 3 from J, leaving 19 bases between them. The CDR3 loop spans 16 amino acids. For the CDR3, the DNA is TGTGCCACCAGTACTTACACAGGGGGGGAGACAGATACGCAGTATTTT. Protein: CATSTYTGGETDTQYF. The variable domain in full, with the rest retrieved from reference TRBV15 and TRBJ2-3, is DAMVIQNPRYQVTQFGKPVTLSCSQTLNHNVMYWYQQKSSQAPKLLFHYYDKDFNNEADTPDNFQSRRPNTSFCFLDIRSPGLGDTAMYLCATSTYTGGETDTQYFGPGTRLTVL.

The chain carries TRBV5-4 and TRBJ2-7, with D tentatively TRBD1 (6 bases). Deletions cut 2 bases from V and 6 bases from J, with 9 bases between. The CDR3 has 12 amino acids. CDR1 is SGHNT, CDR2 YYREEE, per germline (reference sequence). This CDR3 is CASSLQGFEQYF. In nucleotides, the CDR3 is TGTGCCAGCAGCTTACAGGGCTTCGAGCAGTACTTC.

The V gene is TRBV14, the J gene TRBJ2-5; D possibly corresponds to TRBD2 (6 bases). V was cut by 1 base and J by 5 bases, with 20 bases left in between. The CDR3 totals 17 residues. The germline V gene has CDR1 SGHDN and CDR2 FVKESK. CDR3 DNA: TGTGCCAGCAGCCAAGGAAAAAGATCGGGGGTATGGGAGACCCAGTACTTC. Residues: CASSQGKRSGVWETQYF.

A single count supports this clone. The CDR3 reads CASSPGQPPDYEQYF. The CDR3 coding sequence is TGTGCCAGCAGCCCGGGACAGCCTCCGGACTACGAGCAGTACTTC. The gene calls are TRBV7-3 and TRBJ2-7; 7 positions match TRBD1. Germline-derived CDR1 and CDR2 are SGHTA and FQGTGA. CDR3 size: 15 residues. V lost 5 bases and J lost 3; bases outside the gene matches: 10.